This T cell receptor (beta chain) was profiled in a study of beta chain features in type 1 diabetes. Study observations and caveats: At VDJ recombination sites, type 1 diabetes patients had fewer insertions and more deleted nucleotides. People with Type 1 diabetes carried modestly yet significantly shorter TCRB CDR3s in all four CD4+ subsets.

What was sequenced were expressed TCRB transcripts, since all of the isolated RNA had been reverse transcribed. Assay: immunoSEQ multiplex PCR; the TCRdb copy retains only in-frame clones and omits some. The sample has 130,000 to 150,000 clones; roughly 48% are singletons. With regard to this clone: What it binds is not known.

This CDR3 contains 13 residues. Trimming removed 3 bases from V and 8 bases from J; junction bases left unmatched: 4. Looked up from germline, CDR1 is SGHRS and CDR2 is YFSETQ. Each of the sorted populations had a purity greater than 95%. The J gene is TRBJ1-3, the V gene TRBV5-1; 8 bases match TRBD1. This receptor was taken from a man aged 18 to 29 in good health. The sequenced material came from Tregs from blood. The CDR3 here is CASSSGQGDTIYF. The CDR3 region has the DNA TGCGCCAGCAGCTCCGGACAGGGAGACACCATATATTTT.